This T cell receptor (beta chain) was identified in a study of identifying expanded T cells in peripheral blood. The study, taken as a whole, reports: Differentially abundant clones: roughly 1.2 between replicates, around 16 at about two weeks, approximately 19 at four. Approximately 2-week clone count variance significantly increased as total template count grew.

The CDR3 runs 19 residues. V was pared by 5 bases and J by 0 bases, with 25 bases between. Germline V gene lookup returns CDR1 SGHTA and CDR2 FQGNSA. As regards this clone: Its matching antigen is unknown.

This table comes from immunoSEQ multiplex PCR, and its TCRdb copy is limited to in-frame clones, with some not included. The data show tens of thousands of clones, under 85% seen once. The TCR comes from a person aged 18-70 years in good health. J is TRBJ2-5 and V is TRBV7-2, with no clear D. Sequencing was carried out using blood. The CDR3 nucleotides read TGTGCCAGCAGCCTACGGTCCCCCCAGCGAGGAATCAACCAAGAGACCCAGTACTTC. Protein product: CASSLRSPQRGINQETQYF.